One TCR beta chain is described in this entry. This entry belongs to a study of blood T cell repertoires in COVID-19. Per the study methods: Estimated nucleated cell counts came from reference gene primer amplification. The protocol was immunoSEQ multiplex PCR, while the TCRdb copy is restricted to in-frame clones and leaves out a portion. That table is the source of V, J and clone size, and D and trimming were worked out from the DNA. The sample carries 290,000 or so clones, just over 90% recorded once. CDR1 and CDR2 from the germline V gene are SGDLS and YYNGEE. This CDR3 spans 15 amino acids. V shed 3 bases and J 1 base; nucleotides not matched to a gene: 6.

This receptor was taken from a woman in her 30s with COVID-19, enrolled during active disease. V and J are TRBV9 and TRBJ1-2; 7 positions match TRBD1. Sequencing input: peripheral blood. The CDR3 DNA reads TGTGCCAGCAGCGGCGGAGGGGGCTTTAACTATGGCTACACCTTC. This codes for CASSGGGGFNYGYTF.